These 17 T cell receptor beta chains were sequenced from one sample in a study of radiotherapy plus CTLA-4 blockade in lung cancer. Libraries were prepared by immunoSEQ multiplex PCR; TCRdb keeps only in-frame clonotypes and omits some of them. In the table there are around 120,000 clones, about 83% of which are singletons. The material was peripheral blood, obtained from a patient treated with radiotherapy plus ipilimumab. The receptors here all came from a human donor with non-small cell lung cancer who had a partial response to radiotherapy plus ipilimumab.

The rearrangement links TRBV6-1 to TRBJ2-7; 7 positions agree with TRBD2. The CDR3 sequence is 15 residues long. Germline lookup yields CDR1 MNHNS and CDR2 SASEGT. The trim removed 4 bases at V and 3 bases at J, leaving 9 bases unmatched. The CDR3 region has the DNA TGTGCCAGCAGTGCCCCGGGAGGAGCGGGCTACGAGCAGTACTTC. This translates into CASSAPGGAGYEQYF.

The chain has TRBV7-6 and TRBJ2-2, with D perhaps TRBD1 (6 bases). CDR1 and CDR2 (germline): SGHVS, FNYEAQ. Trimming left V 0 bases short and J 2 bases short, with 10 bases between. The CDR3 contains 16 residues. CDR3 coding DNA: TGTGCCAGCAGCTTAGCGGGGGCTGGAAACACCGGGGAGCTGTTTTTT. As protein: CASSLAGAGNTGELFF.

The CDR3 DNA reads TGTGCCATCAGGGGGGACTACCGCTACGAGCAGTACTTC. Translation: CAIRGDYRYEQYF. The gene calls are TRBV10-3 and TRBJ2-7, with 7 bases that match TRBD2. Germline V CDR1 and CDR2: ENHRY, SYGVKD. V shed 6 bases and J 3 bases; nucleotides not matched to a gene: 5. The CDR3 sequence is 13 residues long.

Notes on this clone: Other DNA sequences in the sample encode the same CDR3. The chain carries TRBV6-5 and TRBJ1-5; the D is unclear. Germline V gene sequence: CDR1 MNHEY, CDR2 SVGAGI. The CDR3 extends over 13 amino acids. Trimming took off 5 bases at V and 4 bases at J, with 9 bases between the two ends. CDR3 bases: TGTGCCAGCAGTGGGCAACAAAATCAGCCCCAGCATTTT. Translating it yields CASSGQQNQPQHF.

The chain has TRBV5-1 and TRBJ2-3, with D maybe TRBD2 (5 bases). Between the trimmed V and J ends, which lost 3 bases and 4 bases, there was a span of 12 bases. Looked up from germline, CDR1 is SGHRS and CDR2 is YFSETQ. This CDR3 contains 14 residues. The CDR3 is CASSSPSSSDTQYF. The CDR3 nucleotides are TGCGCCAGCAGCTCCCCTAGCAGCTCAGATACGCAGTATTTT. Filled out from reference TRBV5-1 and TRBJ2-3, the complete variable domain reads KAGVTQTPRYLIKTRGQQVTLSCSPISGHRSVSWYQQTPGQGLQFLFEYFSETQRNKGNFPGRFSGRQFSNSRSEMNVSTLELGDSALYLCASSSPSSSDTQYFGPGTRLTVL.

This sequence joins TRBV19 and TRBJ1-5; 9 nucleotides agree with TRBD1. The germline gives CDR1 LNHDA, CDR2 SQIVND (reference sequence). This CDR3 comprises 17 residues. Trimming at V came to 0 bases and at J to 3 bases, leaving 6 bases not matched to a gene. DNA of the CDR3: TGTGCCAGTAGTATAGATTTTTGGGACAGGGCCAATCAGCCCCAGCATTTT. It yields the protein CASSIDFWDRANQPQHF.

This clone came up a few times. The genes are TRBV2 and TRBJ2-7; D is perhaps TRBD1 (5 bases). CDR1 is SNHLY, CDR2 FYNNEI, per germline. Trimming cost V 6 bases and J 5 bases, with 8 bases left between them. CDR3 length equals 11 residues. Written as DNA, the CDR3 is TGTGCCAGCAGCGGACACCACGAGCAGTACTTC. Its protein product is CASSGHHEQYF. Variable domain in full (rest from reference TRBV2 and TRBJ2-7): EPEVTQTPSHQVTQMGQEVILRCVPISNHLYFYWYRQILGQKVEFLVSFYNNEISEKSEIFDDQFSVERPDGSNFTLKIRSTKLEDSAMYFCASSGHHEQYFGPGTRLTVT.

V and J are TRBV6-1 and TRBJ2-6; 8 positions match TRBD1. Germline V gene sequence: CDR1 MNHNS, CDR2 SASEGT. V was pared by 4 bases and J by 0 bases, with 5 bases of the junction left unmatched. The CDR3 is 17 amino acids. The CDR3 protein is CASSVGQANSGANVLTF. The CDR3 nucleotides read TGTGCCAGCAGTGTGGGACAGGCAAACTCTGGGGCCAACGTCCTGACTTTC.

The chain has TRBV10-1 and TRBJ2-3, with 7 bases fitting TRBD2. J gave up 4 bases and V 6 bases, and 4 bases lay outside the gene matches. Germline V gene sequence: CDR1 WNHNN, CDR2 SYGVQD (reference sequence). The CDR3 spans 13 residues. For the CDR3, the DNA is TGCGCCAGCAGCCGGACTAGTGCAGATACGCAGTATTTT. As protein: CASSRTSADTQYF.

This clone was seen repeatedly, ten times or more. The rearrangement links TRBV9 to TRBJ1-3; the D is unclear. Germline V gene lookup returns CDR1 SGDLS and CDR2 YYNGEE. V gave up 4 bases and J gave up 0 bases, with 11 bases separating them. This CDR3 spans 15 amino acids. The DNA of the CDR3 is TGTGCCAGCAGCTCACAGCCGGACTCTGGAAACACCATATATTTT. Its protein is CASSSQPDSGNTIYF.

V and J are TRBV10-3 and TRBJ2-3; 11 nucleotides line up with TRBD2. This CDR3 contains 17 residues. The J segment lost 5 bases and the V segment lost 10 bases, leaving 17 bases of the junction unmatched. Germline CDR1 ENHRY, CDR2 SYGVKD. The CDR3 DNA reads TGTGCCACCCTCGGCGTAGCGGGAGGGCCTAGTGAAGATACGCAGTATTTT. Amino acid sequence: CATLGVAGGPSEDTQYF.

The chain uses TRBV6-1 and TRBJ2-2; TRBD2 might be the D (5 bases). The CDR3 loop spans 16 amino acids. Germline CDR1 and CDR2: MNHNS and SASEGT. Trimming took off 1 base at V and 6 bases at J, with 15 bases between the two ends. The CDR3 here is CASSEGGGRNPGELFF. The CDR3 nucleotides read TGTGCCAGCAGTGAAGGGGGTGGGAGAAACCCCGGGGAGCTGTTTTTT.

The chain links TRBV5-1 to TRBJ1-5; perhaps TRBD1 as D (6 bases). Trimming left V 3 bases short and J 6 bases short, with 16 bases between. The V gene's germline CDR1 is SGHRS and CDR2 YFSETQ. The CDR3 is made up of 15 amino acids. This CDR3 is CASSWDTSVGQPQHF. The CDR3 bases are TGCGCCAGCAGCTGGGACACCTCAGTGGGTCAGCCCCAGCATTTT.

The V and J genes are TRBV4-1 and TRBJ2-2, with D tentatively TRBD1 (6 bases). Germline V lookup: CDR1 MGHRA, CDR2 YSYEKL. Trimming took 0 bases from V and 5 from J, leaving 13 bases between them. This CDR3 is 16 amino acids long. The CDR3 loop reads CASSQDLGTTTGELFF. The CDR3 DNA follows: TGCGCCAGCAGCCAAGATCTAGGGACAACGACCGGGGAGCTGTTTTTT.

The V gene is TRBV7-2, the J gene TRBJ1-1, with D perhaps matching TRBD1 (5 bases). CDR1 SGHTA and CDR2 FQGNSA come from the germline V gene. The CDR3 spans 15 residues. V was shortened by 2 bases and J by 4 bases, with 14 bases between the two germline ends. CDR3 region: CASSLRAGQGTEAFF. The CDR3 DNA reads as TGTGCCAGCAGCTTACGGGCAGGGCAGGGCACTGAAGCTTTCTTT.

The CDR3 protein is CASNQQGLGNQPQHF. CDR3 coding DNA: TGTGCCAGTAATCAACAGGGACTAGGCAATCAGCCCCAGCATTTT. V is TRBV19 and J is TRBJ1-5; possibly TRBD1 for D (6 bases). With 7 bases removed from V and 2 bases from J, the gap between germline ends came to 15 bases. The germline CDR1 and CDR2 sequences are LNHDA and SQIVND (reference sequence). The CDR3 is 15 amino acids.

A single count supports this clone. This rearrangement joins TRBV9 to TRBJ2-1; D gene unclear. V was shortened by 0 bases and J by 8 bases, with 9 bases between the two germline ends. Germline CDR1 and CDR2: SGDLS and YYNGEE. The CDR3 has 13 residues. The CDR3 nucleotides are TGTGCCAGCAGCGTAGATCCACGGGATGAGCAGTTCTTC. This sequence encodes CASSVDPRDEQFF.